This T cell receptor beta chain was sequenced for a study of blood T cell repertoires in COVID-19. The wider study: From T cells, B-cell-depleted T cells, or PBMCs came the material, which was cDNA or gDNA.

Recruitment covered about 25 US areas and drew participants whose ages spanned roughly 18 to 90 years. Participants' reported clinical history set cohort assignment. This clone has a handful of counts. Measured with immunoSEQ multiplex PCR; TCRdb has only the in-frame clones, and not every one. This table has under 350,000 clones, about 86% appearing once. The V gene lost 3 bases and the J gene lost 1 base, with 21 bases spanning the gap. The CDR3 covers 18 residues. Germline values: CDR1 MGHRA, CDR2 YSYEKL. Sequenced sample: PBMCs or T cells enriched from blood (not recorded which). This clonotype originated in a woman between 35 and 50 years old with acute COVID-19. This rearrangement joins TRBV4-1 to TRBJ1-1; no clear D gene. The CDR3 DNA is TGCGCCAGCAGCCAGACTCCAGAGGCGGGCAGATCGAACACTGAAGCTTTCTTT. It translates to CASSQTPEAGRSNTEAFF.